The T cell receptor beta chain described here comes from a study of blood T cells in healthy people across ages. The study, taken as a whole, reports: Per million T cells, TCR beta diversity dropped roughly linearly as age increased.

Regarding this clonotype: The antigen is undetermined.

A second about 6 to 12 cycle PCR used barcoded and J-beta primers. Via MiXCR, TCRdb re-called the 5' RACE reads, giving one row per CDR3 protein. The sample records about a million distinct CDR3 sequences, more than 30% being singletons. The V end lost 4 bases, the J end lost 2 bases, and 17 bases lay between the germline ends. From germline, CDR1 is KGHDR and CDR2 SFDVKD. The length of the CDR3 is 17 residues. Isolating PBMCs gave at least 6 million of these cells per sample. This sequence joins TRBV24-1 and TRBJ2-1; tentatively, D is TRBD1 (5 bases). The specimen sequenced was blood. The sequence came from a man younger than 30 in good health. CDR3 nucleotides: TGTGCCACCAGTGACCACCGGACAAGGGTCCCCTACAATGAGCAGTTCTTC. Its protein is CATSDHRTRVPYNEQFF.